The present T cell receptor (beta chain) was sequenced within a study of shared clonotypes between healthy human individuals. The wider study: The donor pool was made up of a couple of women and a few men aged 18 to 49.

Researchers ran the assay at a deep level. Assay: immunoSEQ multiplex PCR; the TCRdb copy retains only in-frame clones and omits some. The table shows some 2.4 million clones, with 93% occurring only once. Whole-study findings and limits: Some naive CD4 clonotypes, 4% to 6%, turned up in common across a handful of donors.

V dropped 6 bases and J dropped 4; count of bases not matched to a gene: 5. The CDR3 contains 14 residues. Per germline, CDR1 MNHNS and CDR2 SASEGT. Concerning this clone: Its specificity is not known.

V gene TRBV6-1 combines with J gene TRBJ1-3; 8 bases are a match to TRBD1. The sample was naive CD4+ T cells from PBMCs. Sample subset: CD45RA+ positively selected. This clonotype originated in a man between 18 and 29 years old in good health. Some clones in this sample may be carry-over from other donors' samples. In DNA form, the CDR3 reads TGTGCCAGCAGCTTCAGGACAGGGGGAAACACCATATATTTT. Protein sequence: CASSFRTGGNTIYF.